The sequence of this TCR beta chain was determined in a study of CD4+ T cells in melanoma. Overall study results and limits: Reportedly, melanoma neoantigen-specific CD4+ T cells showed varied differentiation states. A reported correlation linked neoantigen-specific CD4+ T cells to CD8+, macrophage and B cell function.

V was cut by 5 bases and J by 1 base, with 23 bases left in between. The length of the CDR3 is 18 residues. The germline V gene encodes CDR1 LNHDA and CDR2 SQIVND (reference sequence). Points on this clone: Its cognate antigen is unknown.

The assay was immunoSEQ multiplex PCR, and TCRdb's table has in-frame clones only and misses some. The sample has more than 9,000 clones, 65% to 70% seen once. The sequence was collected from a human donor with melanoma. Sequenced sample: cells from a culture (not recorded whether cultured in vitro). The chain links TRBV19 to TRBJ1-1, with D unclear. CDR3 protein: CASSLDGDLERWNTEAFF. In nucleotides, the CDR3 is TGTGCCAGTAGTTTGGACGGAGACTTGGAAAGATGGAACACTGAAGCTTTCTTT.